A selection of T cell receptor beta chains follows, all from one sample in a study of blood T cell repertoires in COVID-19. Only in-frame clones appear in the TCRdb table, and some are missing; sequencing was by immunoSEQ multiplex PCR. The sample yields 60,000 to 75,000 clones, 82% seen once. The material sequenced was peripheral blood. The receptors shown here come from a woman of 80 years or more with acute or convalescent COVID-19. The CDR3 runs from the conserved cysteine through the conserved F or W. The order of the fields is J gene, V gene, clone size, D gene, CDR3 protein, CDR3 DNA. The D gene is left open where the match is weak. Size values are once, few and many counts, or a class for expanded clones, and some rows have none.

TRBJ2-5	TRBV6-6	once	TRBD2	CASSPPNGRGETQYF	TGTGCCAGCAGTCCCCCCAACGGGAGGGGAGAGACCCAGTACTTC
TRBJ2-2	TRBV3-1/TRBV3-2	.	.	CASRGGLGDTGELFF	TGTGCCTCGAGGGGGGGCCTAGGAGACACCGGGGAGCTGTTTTTT
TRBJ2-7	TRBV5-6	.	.	CASSLTRGYEQYF	TGTGCCAGCAGCTTGACCAGGGGCTACGAGCAGTACTTC
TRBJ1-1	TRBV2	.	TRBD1	CASTTDRAYTEAFF	TGTGCCAGCACCACGGACAGGGCTTACACTGAAGCTTTCTTT
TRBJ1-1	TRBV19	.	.	CASSSWTRNTEAFF	TGTGCCAGTAGTTCTTGGACAAGGAACACTGAAGCTTTCTTT
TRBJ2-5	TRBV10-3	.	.	CAISVQAGAWETQYF	TGTGCCATCAGCGTCCAGGCTGGGGCATGGGAGACCCAGTACTTC
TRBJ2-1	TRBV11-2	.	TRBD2	CASSRTSGGLNEQFF	TGTGCCAGCAGCCGGACTAGCGGGGGGTTAAATGAGCAGTTCTTC
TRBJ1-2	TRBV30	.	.	CAWSAEQTGYTF	TGTGCCTGGAGCGCCGAACAGACTGGCTACACCTTC
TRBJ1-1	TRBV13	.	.	CASSLERGTEAFF	TGTGCCAGCAGCTTAGAACGGGGGACTGAAGCTTTCTTT
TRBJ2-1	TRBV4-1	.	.	CASRRGTSERSYNEQFF	TGCGCCAGCAGAAGGGGCACCTCAGAGAGGTCCTACAATGAGCAGTTCTTC
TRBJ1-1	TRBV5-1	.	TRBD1	CASSQMTGGNTEAFF	TGCGCCAGCAGCCAAATGACAGGGGGCAACACTGAAGCTTTCTTT
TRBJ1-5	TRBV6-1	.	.	CASSDRVGQPQHF	TGTGCCAGCAGTGACAGGGTGGGTCAGCCCCAGCATTTT
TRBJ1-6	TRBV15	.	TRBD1	CATSTGTGQASPLHF	TGTGCCACCAGCACCGGGACAGGGCAGGCATCACCCCTCCACTTT
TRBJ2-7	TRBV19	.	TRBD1	CASSIRTGAYEQYF	TGTGCCAGTAGTATCCGGACAGGGGCCTACGAGCAGTACTTC
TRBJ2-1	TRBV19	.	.	CASSMPSGGHNEQFF	TGTGCCAGTAGTATGCCCTCCGGGGGTCACAATGAGCAGTTCTTC
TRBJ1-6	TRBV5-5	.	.	CASSQGLWDSPLHF	TGTGCCAGCAGCCAGGGATTGTGGGATTCACCCCTCCACTTT